The 2 T cell receptor beta chains listed next were all sequenced from one sample in a study of blood T cell repertoires in COVID-19. Data came from immunoSEQ multiplex PCR; TCRdb stores just in-frame clones and leaves some out. The sample holds approximately 130,000 clones; over 70% are singletons and the top ten take 15% to 25%. Source material: peripheral blood. All receptors come from an elderly man with acute or convalescent COVID-19.

As DNA, the CDR3 is TGTGCCAGCTCAAGCGGACAGGAGGTTTCACCCCTCCACTTT. Amino acids: CASSSGQEVSPLHF. The chain carries TRBV18 and TRBJ1-6, with TRBD1 identical over 7 bases. CDR1 KGHSH and CDR2 LQKENI come from the germline V gene. J was trimmed by 9 bases and V by 5 bases; bases with no gene match: 7. There are 14 residues in the CDR3.

The chain is built from TRBV18 and TRBJ1-2, with D perhaps matching TRBD1 (6 bases). Deletions cut 3 bases from V and 4 bases from J, with 9 bases between. The CDR3 loop spans 13 amino acids. Looked up from germline, CDR1 is KGHSH and CDR2 is LQKENI. This CDR3 reads CASSPQDSYGYTF. As DNA, the CDR3 is TGTGCCAGCTCACCGCAGGACAGCTATGGCTACACCTTC.